Detailed here is one T cell receptor beta chain. As yet, its antigen is unknown. Researchers used the Oncomine TCR Beta short-read assay to sequence DNA from cultured CD4+ T cells. TCRdb analysed the PCR reads with MiXCR anew, one entry per CDR3 protein. The sample records around 12,000 distinct CDR3 sequences, approximately 60% being singletons. The entry originates in a study of vaccination and CD4 T cells after COVID-19. Whole-study context: Convalescent individuals numbered four females and six males, two being Hispanic. Study-wide results and limits: Median SARS-CoV-2-reactive clonotype numbers rose nonsignificantly, roughly 20 to 40.

Treatment of the sample: roughly ten-day PBMC culture with coronavirus spike peptide pools or control peptides (ViraFEST assay). ViraFEST stimulated the growth of antigen-specific T cells using peptide pools and subsequently profiled their TCRs by sequencing. V dropped 1 base and J dropped 0; count of bases not matched to a gene: 13. From germline, CDR1 is MNHEY and CDR2 SMNVEV (reference sequence). The CDR3 is 22 residues long. This receptor was taken from a human donor who had recovered from COVID-19. Sequencing input: CD4+ T cells from blood, cultured in vitro. The V and J genes are TRBV27 and TRBJ1-6, with TRBD1 matching over 12 bases. The CDR3 DNA reads TGTGCCAGCAGTTTATGGCCCCCCGGGACAGGGGGCGCGAACTCCTATAATTCACCCCTCCACTTT. Its translation is CASSLWPPGTGGANSYNSPLHF.